These 24 T cell receptor beta chains were sequenced from one sample in a study of blood T cell repertoires in COVID-19. The assay was immunoSEQ multiplex PCR, and TCRdb's table has in-frame clones only and misses some. The sample includes approximately 260,000 clones, approximately 78% of them seen just once. Sequences were obtained from peripheral blood. The receptors stem from an older woman with active or convalescent COVID-19.

This chain links TRBV6-6 with TRBJ1-6; TRBD1 agrees at 8 bases. This CDR3 has 14 amino acids. The ends lost 2 bases at V and 14 bases at J; junction bases unmatched: 8. Germline V gene sequence: CDR1 MNHNY, CDR2 SVGAGI (reference sequence). The CDR3 coding sequence is TGTGCCAGCAGTTACGGACAGGGACCGTCGTCCCTCCACTTT. This sequence encodes CASSYGQGPSSLHF.

The gene calls are TRBV4-3 and TRBJ1-6; D gene uncertain. V lost 0 bases to trimming and J lost 9 bases, with 12 bases between them. The CDR3 loop spans 15 amino acids. Germline V gives CDR1 LGHNA, CDR2 YSLEER. The CDR3 here is CASSQEVQVSSPLHF. The DNA of the CDR3 is TGCGCCAGCAGCCAAGAAGTCCAGGTCTCTTCACCCCTCCACTTT.

The CDR3 reads CASSSAGGGVYTGELFF. The CDR3 coding sequence is TGTGCCAGCAGCTCGGCGGGGGGCGGCGTCTACACCGGGGAGCTGTTTTTT. The chain joins TRBV5-6 to TRBJ2-2; 8 nucleotides agree with TRBD2. With V trimmed by 3 bases and J by 3 bases, 10 bases remained unmatched. Germline V lookup: CDR1 SGHDT, CDR2 YYEEEE. The CDR3 spans 17 residues.

The chain employs TRBV30 and TRBJ2-3, with 11 bases fitting TRBD2. The CDR3 contains 14 residues. J gave up 2 bases and V 4 bases, and 2 bases lay outside the gene matches. CDR1 is GTSNPN, CDR2 SVGIG, per germline (reference sequence). The CDR3 sequence: CAWTSGGYTDTQYF. The CDR3 DNA is TGTGCCTGGACTAGCGGGGGGTACACAGATACGCAGTATTTT.

V gene TRBV3-1 (or the pseudogene TRBV3-2) combines with J gene TRBJ2-2; 9 bases fit TRBD2. Germline CDR1 reads LGHDT; CDR2 reads YNNKEL (reference sequence). J gave up 1 base and V 0 bases, and 6 bases lay outside the gene matches. CDR3 size: 18 residues. The CDR3 nucleotides are TGTGCCAGCAGCCAAGATTCGGGACTAGCCCAGAACACCGGGGAGCTGTTTTTT. Protein: CASSQDSGLAQNTGELFF.

V gene TRBV6-6 combines with J gene TRBJ2-3, with 8 bases aligning to TRBD1. The CDR3 spans 17 residues. Germline V CDR1 and CDR2: MNHNY, SVGAGI (reference sequence). The V gene end was trimmed by 5 bases and the J gene end by 2 bases; junction bases not matched to a gene: 12. CDR3 residues: CASSPSPGQATTDTQYF. CDR3 bases: TGTGCCAGCAGTCCTTCGCCGGGACAGGCGACCACAGATACGCAGTATTTT.

The chain recombines TRBV6-2 or TRBV6-3 with TRBJ2-2, with 7 bases that match TRBD2. There are 16 residues in the CDR3. CDR1 MNHEY and CDR2 SVGEGT come from the germline V gene. V shed 0 bases, J shed 6 bases, and the junction held 7 bases outside the gene matches. The DNA for the CDR3 is TGTGCCAGCAGTTACTCGATCCTAGCGGCCCCCGGGGAGCTGTTTTTT. This encodes CASSYSILAAPGELFF.

The V call is TRBV28, the J call TRBJ1-3, with 7 nucleotides matching TRBD1. CDR1 is MDHEN, CDR2 SYDVKM, per germline. V shed 6 bases, J shed 2 bases, and the junction held 19 bases outside the gene matches. The CDR3 spans 19 residues. The CDR3 protein is CASRFTLTPQGTTGNTIYF. The CDR3 bases are TGTGCCAGCAGGTTCACACTAACCCCACAGGGGACGACTGGAAACACCATATATTTT.

This clone was detected only once. The chain joins TRBV6-1 to TRBJ2-1, with 9 bases lining up with TRBD2. CDR1 is MNHNS and CDR2 is SASEGT in the germline V gene. The CDR3 sequence is 16 residues long. The junction had 8 bases not matched to a gene; V was cut back by 1 base and J by 7 bases. The CDR3 sequence is CASSEDGAGGWNEQFF. CDR3 nucleotide sequence: TGTGCCAGCAGTGAAGACGGAGCGGGGGGTTGGAATGAGCAGTTCTTC.

The chain couples TRBV7-9 to TRBJ2-7; the D gene is possibly TRBD1 (6 bases). V lost 8 bases, J lost 0 bases, and 14 bases lay in between. The germline CDR1 and CDR2 sequences are SEHNR and FQNEAQ (reference sequence). CDR3 length: 14 amino acids. The CDR3 DNA follows: TGTGCCAGCGATAGGGGGTCGGGCTCCTACGAGCAGTACTTC. This codes for CASDRGSGSYEQYF.

The chain links TRBV7-2 to TRBJ1-1; 11 bases match TRBD1. The CDR3 length is 14 residues. J lost 4 bases, V lost 7 bases, and 5 bases had no gene match. Germline lookup yields CDR1 SGHTA and CDR2 FQGNSA. CDR3 in amino acids: CASKPGTGGTEAFF. For the CDR3, the DNA is TGTGCCAGCAAACCCGGGACAGGGGGCACTGAAGCTTTCTTT.

The genes are TRBV19 and TRBJ1-1, with 7 positions matching TRBD1. The germline V gene encodes CDR1 LNHDA and CDR2 SQIVND (reference sequence). The CDR3 contains 16 residues. Trimming removed 3 bases from V and 5 bases from J; junction bases left unmatched: 12. In DNA form, the CDR3 reads TGTGCCAGTAGTATCCCCTGGGACAGCGTGGGGACTGAAGCTTTCTTT. This sequence encodes CASSIPWDSVGTEAFF. Full variable domain (remainder filled in from reference TRBV19 and TRBJ1-1): DGGITQSPKYLFRKEGQNVTLSCEQNLNHDAMYWYRQDPGQGLRLIYYSQIVNDFQKGDIAEGYSVSREKKESFPLTVTSAQKNPTAFYLCASSIPWDSVGTEAFFGQGTRLTVV.

This chain uses TRBV11-2 with TRBJ2-7, with 7 bases aligning to TRBD2. The CDR3 is made up of 17 amino acids. CDR1 SGHAT and CDR2 FQNNGV come from the germline V gene. V dropped 1 base and J dropped 0; count of bases not matched to a gene: 9. CDR3 in amino acids: CASSLALGGRTSYEQYF. CDR3 coding DNA: TGTGCCAGCAGCTTAGCCCTGGGCGGGAGAACCTCCTACGAGCAGTACTTC.

The count of this clone is one. The chain has TRBV19 and TRBJ1-3; a weak D match, TRBD1 (5 bases). The CDR3 consists of 16 residues. Trimming pared 5 bases from V and 4 bases from J, leaving 18 bases between. In germline, CDR1 is LNHDA, CDR2 SQIVND (reference sequence). The CDR3 spells CASSSSQQVGGNTIYF. The CDR3, as DNA: TGTGCCAGTAGTTCCTCCCAACAGGTGGGGGGAAACACCATATATTTT.

The chain joins TRBV11-3 to TRBJ1-5; maybe TRBD1 (6 bases). CDR3 length: 17 residues. Germline V CDR1 and CDR2: SGHNT, YENEEA. The V and J ends lost 0 bases and 4 bases respectively, with 16 bases between them. The CDR3 protein is CASSLEGGQAYNQPQHF. For the CDR3, the DNA is TGTGCCAGCAGCTTAGAGGGGGGGCAGGCCTATAATCAGCCCCAGCATTTT. Using reference TRBV11-3 and TRBJ1-5 for the parts outside the CDR3, the full variable domain is EAGVVQSPRYKIIEKKQPVAFWCNPISGHNTLYWYLQNLGQGPELLIRYENEEAVDDSQLPKDRFSAERLKGVDSTLKIQPAELGDSAVYLCASSLEGGQAYNQPQHFGDGTRLSIL.

The rearrangement links TRBV28 to TRBJ1-1; weak D call: TRBD1 (6 bases). Germline values: CDR1 MDHEN, CDR2 SYDVKM. This CDR3 comprises 14 residues. V gave up 2 bases and J gave up 1 base, with 8 bases separating them. The CDR3 DNA follows: TGTGCCAGCAGTTTAAGACAGGCGAACACTGAAGCTTTCTTT. It codes for CASSLRQANTEAFF.

The rearrangement joins TRBV20-1 to TRBJ1-2; D gene unclear. Germline V lookup: CDR1 DFQATT, CDR2 SNEGSKA (reference sequence). The CDR3 sequence is 14 residues long. Trimming stripped 3 bases from V and 8 bases from J, with 19 bases between. CDR3 nucleotides: TGCAGTGCTAGTTCCGACGGAACCGACTCGGGCTACACCTTC. It is translated as CSASSDGTDSGYTF.

The J gene is TRBJ1-6, the V gene TRBV6-1, with 11 bases that match TRBD1. The germline V gene has CDR1 MNHNS and CDR2 SASEGT. Germline trimming cut 1 base from V and 13 bases from J; bases unmatched to any gene: 6. The CDR3 contains 15 residues. The DNA of the CDR3 is TGTGCCAGCAGTGAAGACGGGACAGGGGGGTTTCCCCTCCACTTT. It translates to CASSEDGTGGFPLHF.

The V gene is TRBV19, the J gene TRBJ2-6, with a tentative D call TRBD1 (6 bases). Deletions cut 6 bases from V and 0 bases from J, with 21 bases between. This CDR3 has 19 residues. CDR1 is LNHDA and CDR2 is SQIVND in the germline V gene (reference sequence). CDR3 nucleotide sequence: TGTGCCAGTAGCCGATCTACAGGGACCCCACTCTCTGGGGCCAACGTCCTGACTTTC. This gives the protein CASSRSTGTPLSGANVLTF.

This clone was observed once. This chain joins TRBV19 and TRBJ2-1; 12 bases map to TRBD2. The length of the CDR3 is 14 residues. The ends lost 6 bases at V and 7 bases at J; junction bases unmatched: 4. Germline V lookup: CDR1 LNHDA, CDR2 SQIVND (reference sequence). The CDR3 DNA is TGTGCCAGTAGACTAGCGGGGGGTGGGAATGAGCAGTTCTTC. Its protein product is CASRLAGGGNEQFF.

This chain joins TRBV18 and TRBJ2-2; 7 bases map to TRBD1. The germline CDR1 and CDR2 sequences are KGHSH and LQKENI. The ends lost 0 bases at V and 0 bases at J; junction bases unmatched: 10. There are 19 residues in the CDR3. The CDR3 DNA follows: TGTGCCAGCTCACCACCTAATGCTTTTAGGGGGCCGAACACCGGGGAGCTGTTTTTT. Translating it yields CASSPPNAFRGPNTGELFF. Filled out from reference TRBV18 and TRBJ2-2, the complete variable domain reads NAGVMQNPRHLVRRRGQEARLRCSPMKGHSHVYWYRQLPEEGLKFMVYLQKENIIDESGMPKERFSAEFPKEGPSILRIQQVVRGDSAAYFCASSPPNAFRGPNTGELFFGEGSRLTVL.

The rearrangement links TRBV7-2 to TRBJ1-2; D is undetermined. Germline values: CDR1 SGHTA, CDR2 FQGNSA. The CDR3 consists of 15 residues. The V end lost 5 bases, the J end lost 0 bases, and 13 bases lay between the germline ends. The CDR3 nucleotides read TGTGCCAGCAGCGCGGGCGGGTCGCCTAACTATGGCTACACCTTC. This sequence encodes CASSAGGSPNYGYTF.

The chain links TRBV21-1 to TRBJ2-1; the tabulated D call, TRBD1, remains unverified against the DNA. TRBV21-1 is designated a pseudogene. The CDR3 is 15 amino acids. The CDR3, as DNA: TGTGCCAGCAGCCTCCGACAGGGGGCCCACAATGAGCAGTTCTTC. This encodes CASSLRQGAHNEQFF.

This clone was recorded once. V usage is TRBV11-2 and J usage is TRBJ2-7, with D perhaps matching TRBD1 (6 bases). This CDR3 region has 14 residues. Per the germline V gene, CDR1 is SGHAT and CDR2 is FQNNGV. V lost 5 bases to trimming and J lost 3 bases, with 14 bases between them. CDR3 sequence (DNA): TGTGCCAGCAGCGTGGGGACATTCAACTACGAGCAGTACTTC. This sequence encodes CASSVGTFNYEQYF.